The clone carrying this TCR beta chain appeared a single time. This sample is part of a study of blood T cell repertoires in COVID-19. In the study overall: The samples span acute and convalescent COVID-19 from the United States, Italy and Spain. Sample material is recorded as cDNA or gDNA derived from T cells, B-cell-depleted T cells, or PBMCs.

The CDR3 extends over 15 amino acids. Germline V gene lookup returns CDR1 LNHDA and CDR2 SQIVND (reference sequence). V shed 10 bases, J shed 0 bases, and the junction held 8 bases outside the gene matches. Per the authors' pipeline: Amplified reference gene primers provided the basis for estimating nucleated cell counts. Assay: immunoSEQ multiplex PCR; the TCRdb copy retains only in-frame clones and omits some. V and J calls and clone size are as listed in that table; D and trimming were resolved from the DNA. The sample shows 250,000 to 300,000 clones, 75% to 90% of them seen only once. The sample taken for sequencing was peripheral blood. The chain joins TRBV19 to TRBJ2-2, with 7 bases that match TRBD1. The receptor was isolated from a woman aged 45-65 years who had recovered from COVID-19. CDR3 amino acids: CATQPGTANTGELFF. In nucleotides, the CDR3 is TGTGCCACCCAGCCGGGGACAGCGAACACCGGGGAGCTGTTTTTT.